The text below deals with one TCR beta chain. Its antigen is not known. Cultured CD4+ T cells had their DNA profiled by the Oncomine TCR Beta short-read assay. In TCRdb, the PCR reads were re-called with MiXCR into one record per CDR3 protein. The repertoire includes about 25,000 distinct CDR3 sequences, 49% of them detected once, and 5% to 6.5% sits in the top ten. Treatment reported: approximately nine-day PBMC culture with coronavirus spike peptide pools or control peptides (ViraFEST assay). The germline V gene encodes CDR1 DFQATT and CDR2 SNEGSKA (reference sequence). V was clipped by 4 bases and J by 7 bases; unmatched bases: 13. This CDR3 comprises 16 residues. This sample is part of a study of vaccination and CD4 T cells after COVID-19. Findings and limits, study-wide: Analysis of convalescent patients found that 304 of 307 vaccine-specific clones were spike mono-reactive.

The rearrangement joins TRBV20-1 to TRBJ2-7; 13 bases agree with TRBD2. This sequence originates from a human donor who had recovered from COVID-19. Sequenced: CD4+ T cells from blood, cultured in vitro. DNA for the CDR3: TGCAGTGCTATCTTGTCCGGGACTAGCGGGATCGGGGAGCAGTACTTC. Translated, it gives CSAILSGTSGIGEQYF.